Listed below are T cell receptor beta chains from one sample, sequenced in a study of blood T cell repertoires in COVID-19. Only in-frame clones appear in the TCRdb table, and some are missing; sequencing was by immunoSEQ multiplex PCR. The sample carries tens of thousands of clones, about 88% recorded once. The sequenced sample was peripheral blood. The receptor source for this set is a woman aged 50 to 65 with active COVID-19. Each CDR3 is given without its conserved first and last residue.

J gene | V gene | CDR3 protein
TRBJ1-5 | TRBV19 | ASSTNSGGNNQPQH
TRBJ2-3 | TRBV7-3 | ASSLMRQGSGTDTQY
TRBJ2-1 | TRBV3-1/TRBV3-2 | ASSQSKRDQF
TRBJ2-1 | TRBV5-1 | ASSFQPGLVNEQF
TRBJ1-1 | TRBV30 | ACNPGPGTEAF
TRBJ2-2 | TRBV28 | ASRSPSMAGELF
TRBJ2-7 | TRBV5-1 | ASSLDRVDYEQY
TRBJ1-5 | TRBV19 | ASSIRESSNQPQH
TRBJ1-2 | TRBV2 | ASSANNRVNYGYT
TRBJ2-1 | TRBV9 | ASSVQGLDNEQF
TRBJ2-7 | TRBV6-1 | ASSDGGGSYEQY
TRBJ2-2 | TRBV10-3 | ARQDANTGELF
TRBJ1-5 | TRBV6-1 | ASSEEIAGHQPQH
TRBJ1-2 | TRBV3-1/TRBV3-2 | ASSQLRGRGGYT
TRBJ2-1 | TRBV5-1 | ASSLAVSGRLAGYNEQF
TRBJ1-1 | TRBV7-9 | ASSPGGVGNSEAF
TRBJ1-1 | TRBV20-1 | SASDRGKGNTEAF
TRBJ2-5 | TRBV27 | ASTQPGTEKETQY
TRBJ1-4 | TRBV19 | ASSPVATNEKLF
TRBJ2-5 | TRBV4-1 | ASSQDLNRVGETQY
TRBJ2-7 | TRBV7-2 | ASSLRSGSYSYEQY
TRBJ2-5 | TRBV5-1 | ASSLGLAAPETQY
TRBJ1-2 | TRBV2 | ASSEERNSWYGYT
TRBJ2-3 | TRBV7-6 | ASSPASGRADTQY
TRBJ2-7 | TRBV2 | ASSRGRGEQY
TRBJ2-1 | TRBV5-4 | ASRPAGTGTNEQF
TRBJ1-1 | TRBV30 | AWSPGQGSTEAF
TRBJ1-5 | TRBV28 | ASSPGMGQPQH
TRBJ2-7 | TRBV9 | ASSGGLAGGSSYEQY
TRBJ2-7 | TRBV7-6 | ASSFRFARSDEQY
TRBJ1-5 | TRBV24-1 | ATSGTGTGNQPQH
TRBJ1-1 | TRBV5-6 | ASSLGQKNTEAF
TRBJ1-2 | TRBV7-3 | ASSPYYQDGMSGYT
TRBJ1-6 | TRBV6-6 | ASTYGQEYNSPLH
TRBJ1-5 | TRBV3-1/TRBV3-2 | ASSGAPGWPQH
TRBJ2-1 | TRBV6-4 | ASSDREGGANEQF
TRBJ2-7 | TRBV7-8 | ASSSPPGQREGYRYEQY
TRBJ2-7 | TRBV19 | ASSISSGEFYEQY
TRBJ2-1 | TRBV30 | ARSSYNEQF
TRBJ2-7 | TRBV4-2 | ASSQELRNYEQY
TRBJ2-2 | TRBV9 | ASSVDSGRATGELF
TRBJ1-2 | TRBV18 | ASSPPGRGREGYT
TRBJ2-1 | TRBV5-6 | ASSLGLAGNNEQF
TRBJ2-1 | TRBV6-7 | ASSYEGLAGLPGDEQF
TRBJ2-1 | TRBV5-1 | ASSFSPSLAGNEQF